One and the same sample provided the 25 T cell receptor beta chains below, sequenced in a study of long-term antiretroviral therapy in people with HIV. Survey-level immunoSEQ v3.0 assays were run. Sequenced by immunoSEQ multiplex PCR; TCRdb stores in-frame clones only, minus some. Of 16,000 or so clones detected, 85% to 90% appear once; the ten largest clones hold 12%. Sequencing used unsorted PBMCs, obtained 0.7 years before starting antiretroviral therapy. Receptors were obtained from a man aged 45-60 years with HIV.

This clone was found once. The CDR3 spells CASSLEATQAGVPYEQYF. As DNA, the CDR3 is TGCGCCAGCAGCTTGGAGGCCACCCAAGCGGGGGTACCCTACGAGCAGTACTTC. The rearrangement uses TRBV5-1 and TRBJ2-7; 8 nucleotides match TRBD2. The CDR3 extends over 18 amino acids. Unmatched junction bases numbered 13, after V lost 0 bases and J lost 2 bases. Germline values: CDR1 SGHRS, CDR2 YFSETQ.

CDR3 in DNA: TGTGCCAGCAGTGCTAAACGGACATCTGGGGCCAACGTCCTGACTTTC. It yields the protein CASSAKRTSGANVLTF. J is TRBJ2-6 and V is TRBV6-1; possibly TRBD1 for D (5 bases). Germline V gives CDR1 MNHNS, CDR2 SASEGT. The CDR3 is 16 residues long. The V end lost 4 bases, the J end lost 1 base, and 11 bases lay between the germline ends.

This rearrangement joins TRBV30 to TRBJ1-2; no clear D. The CDR3 contains 13 residues. CDR1 and CDR2 (germline): GTSNPN, SVGIG (reference sequence). Deletions cut 3 bases from V and 5 bases from J, with 13 bases between. The CDR3 DNA is TGTGCCTGGAGGTCACTCGGGGTATATGGCTACACCTTC. Encoded protein: CAWRSLGVYGYTF.

The V call is TRBV14, the J call TRBJ2-7; D might be TRBD1 or TRBD2, each matching 5 bases. CDR3 length: 14 residues. V gave up 1 base and J gave up 6 bases, with 13 bases separating them. Germline lookup yields CDR1 SGHDN and CDR2 FVKESK. In DNA form, the CDR3 reads TGTGCCAGCAGCCAAGTGGCAGGGACGGTCGAGCAGTACTTC. It codes for CASSQVAGTVEQYF.

The chain has TRBV5-4 and TRBJ2-7; 8 nucleotides match TRBD2. The germline V gene encodes CDR1 SGHNT and CDR2 YYREEE (reference sequence). V shed 4 bases, J shed 6 bases, and the junction held 15 bases outside the gene matches. CDR3 length equals 16 residues. The CDR3, as DNA: TGTGCCAGCAGCCCCGGGGGGGCGATAGGGGAGGCCGAGCAGTACTTC. This sequence encodes CASSPGGAIGEAEQYF.

The chain has TRBV29-1 and TRBJ2-3; D perhaps matches TRBD1 (5 bases). V was trimmed by 4 bases and J by 6 bases, leaving 11 bases between them. The CDR3 loop spans 12 amino acids. Per the germline V gene, CDR1 is SQVTM and CDR2 is ANQGSEA. CDR3 nucleotide sequence: TGCAGCGTTGGAACAGGAGATGATACGCAGTATTTT. This codes for CSVGTGDDTQYF.

For the CDR3, the DNA is TGCAGCGTTGGACTAAGCTCCTACGAGCAGTACTTC. Translation: CSVGLSSYEQYF. This chain uses TRBV29-1 with TRBJ2-7; a weak D match, TRBD2 (5 bases). V was shortened by 4 bases and J by 0 bases, with 7 bases between the two germline ends. CDR1 SQVTM and CDR2 ANQGSEA come from the germline V gene. The CDR3 sequence is 12 residues long.

This clone appeared a single time. The chain joins TRBV2 to TRBJ1-2; D perhaps matches TRBD1 (6 bases). V was trimmed by 6 bases and J by 0 bases, leaving 11 bases between them. CDR3 length: 14 residues. Per germline, CDR1 SNHLY and CDR2 FYNNEI. The CDR3 reads CASRQTGTNYGYTF. As DNA, the CDR3 is TGTGCCAGCAGGCAGACAGGAACTAACTATGGCTACACCTTC.

V and J are TRBV28 and TRBJ2-7, with D unclear. This CDR3 contains 13 residues. Trimming left V 3 bases short and J 2 bases short, with 8 bases between. Per germline, CDR1 MDHEN and CDR2 SYDVKM. The CDR3 region is CASSFGSPYEQYF. The CDR3 coding sequence is TGTGCCAGCAGTTTCGGCAGCCCCTACGAGCAGTACTTC.

The V call is TRBV20-1, the J call TRBJ2-7; perhaps TRBD2 as D (5 bases). The germline gives CDR1 DFQATT, CDR2 SNEGSKA (reference sequence). The CDR3 is 11 residues long. V dropped 6 bases and J dropped 5 bases, with 11 bases sitting between them. CDR3 DNA: TGCAGTGCCATGAGTAGCGACGAGCAGTACTTC. It is translated as CSAMSSDEQYF.

The J gene is TRBJ1-2, the V gene TRBV7-8; TRBD1 aligns across 8 bases. With 3 bases clipped from V and 4 bases from J, the junction kept 4 bases outside the gene matches. Germline lookup yields CDR1 SGHVS and CDR2 FQNEAQ. This CDR3 is 14 amino acids long. The CDR3 spells CASSFEDRAYGYTF. In DNA, the CDR3 is TGTGCCAGCAGCTTTGAGGACAGGGCCTATGGCTACACCTTC.

The chain employs TRBV29-1 and TRBJ2-3; no definite D call. Per germline, CDR1 SQVTM and CDR2 ANQGSEA. The CDR3 totals 13 residues. The ends were cut back, 5 bases at V and 14 bases at J, with 23 bases in the middle. The DNA for the CDR3 is TGCAGCGTTCAGATTCGCTCAAGTGTCGGTCGGTATTTT. Its protein product is CSVQIRSSVGRYF.

The chain is built from TRBV5-5 and TRBJ2-3; maybe TRBD2 (5 bases). This CDR3 is built from 12 residues. CDR1 SGHKS and CDR2 YYEKEE come from the germline V gene (reference sequence). V was shortened by 7 bases and J by 6 bases, with 12 bases between the two germline ends. Here the CDR3 DNA reads TGTGCCAGCGCACGGGGTTTGGATACGCAGTATTTT. Translating it yields CASARGLDTQYF.

This clone was seen a single time. The chain combines TRBV5-1 with TRBJ2-2; D may match TRBD1 or TRBD2 (5 bases each). Trimming stripped 5 bases from V and 4 bases from J, with 9 bases between. In germline, CDR1 is SGHRS, CDR2 YFSETQ. CDR3 length: 13 residues. CDR3 sequence reads: CASRWDPTGELFF. CDR3 in DNA: TGCGCCAGCAGGTGGGACCCCACCGGGGAGCTGTTTTTT.

V gene TRBV4-3 combines with J gene TRBJ1-4; the D gene is possibly TRBD1 (6 bases). CDR3 length: 18 amino acids. Germline V gene sequence: CDR1 LGHNA, CDR2 YSLEER. V was trimmed by 4 bases and J by 4 bases, leaving 22 bases between them. In DNA form, the CDR3 reads TGCGCCAGCAGCCGAGAATCCCCGCGACAGGCCAATAATGAAAAACTGTTTTTT. It encodes CASSRESPRQANNEKLFF.

The V gene is TRBV5-1, the J gene TRBJ2-7, with 9 positions matching TRBD1. Germline CDR1 reads SGHRS; CDR2 reads YFSETQ. This CDR3 has 14 residues. Trimming cost V 4 bases and J 7 bases; bases outside gene matches: 9. The CDR3 region is CASSQDRGLGEQYF. CDR3 DNA: TGCGCCAGCAGCCAGGACAGGGGCCTAGGGGAGCAGTACTTC. Full variable domain (outside the CDR3, taken from reference TRBV5-1 and TRBJ2-7): KAGVTQTPRYLIKTRGQQVTLSCSPISGHRSVSWYQQTPGQGLQFLFEYFSETQRNKGNFPGRFSGRQFSNSRSEMNVSTLELGDSALYLCASSQDRGLGEQYFGPGTRLTVT.

This chain links TRBV7-3 with TRBJ1-1; no reliable D call. V lost 1 base and J 1 base, leaving 10 bases between the germline ends. The CDR3 runs 15 residues. From germline, CDR1 is SGHTA and CDR2 FQGTGA. Here the CDR3 DNA reads TGTGCCAGCAGCTTAATAGGCGGACCGAACACTGAAGCTTTCTTT. Translated: CASSLIGGPNTEAFF.

On this clone itself: At one of its ends the junction is not consistent with the germline gene, which may arise from a read error. J is TRBJ2-1 and V is TRBV7-7; D is possibly TRBD2 (5 bases). The CDR3 loop spans 14 amino acids. Germline assignment: CDR1 SSHAT and CDR2 FNYEAQ (reference sequence). The CDR3 DNA reads TGTGCCAGCAGCATCTCGGAAAACCGGGATGATCAGTTCTTC. It translates to CASSISENRDDQFF.

The chain recombines TRBV9 with TRBJ2-6, with D tentatively TRBD1 or TRBD2 (6 bases each). Trimming took off 1 base at V and 0 bases at J, with 14 bases between the two ends. Germline CDR1 reads SGDLS; CDR2 reads YYNGEE. The CDR3 runs to 18 residues. CDR3 bases: TGTGCCAGCAGCGTACCGCGGGACAAGAGCTCTGGGGCCAACGTCCTGACTTTC. It specifies CASSVPRDKSSGANVLTF.

This clone was counted a single time. The chain combines TRBV11-2 with TRBJ2-1; 7 bases map to TRBD2. After removal of 1 base from V and 6 bases from J, the junction contained 6 bases not matched to a gene. CDR1 SGHAT and CDR2 FQNNGV come from the germline V gene. The CDR3 sequence is 15 residues long. CDR3 sequence: CASSLGLAALNEQFF. The CDR3 coding sequence is TGTGCCAGCAGCTTAGGGCTAGCGGCTCTCAATGAGCAGTTCTTC. The full variable domain, its missing parts supplied by reference TRBV11-2 and TRBJ2-1, is EAGVAQSPRYKIIEKRQSVAFWCNPISGHATLYWYQQILGQGPKLLIQFQNNGVVDDSQLPKDRFSAERLKGVDSTLKIQPAKLEDSAVYLCASSLGLAALNEQFFGPGTRLTVL.

This chain uses TRBV7-2 with TRBJ1-5; D unresolved. Germline V CDR1 and CDR2: SGHTA, FQGNSA. V was cut by 1 base and J by 4 bases, with 14 bases left in between. This CDR3 is built from 16 residues. The CDR3 DNA sequence: TGTGCCAGCAGCTTAGTCCGGGCAGGACCAAATCAGCCCCAGCATTTT. Translating gives CASSLVRAGPNQPQHF.

The V and J genes are TRBV19 and TRBJ1-1, with TRBD1 identical over 7 bases. CDR1 and CDR2 from the germline V gene are LNHDA and SQIVND (reference sequence). The CDR3 is 16 residues long. V shed 4 bases, J shed 10 bases, and the junction held 18 bases outside the gene matches. Written as DNA, the CDR3 is TGTGCCAGTAGTACCATCCCCGGGACAGACCTCGACGTAGCTTTCTTT. Translated: CASSTIPGTDLDVAFF.

The chain couples TRBV5-1 to TRBJ2-7; no firm D call. The CDR3 consists of 13 residues. V lost 4 bases, J lost 1 base, and 9 bases lay in between. CDR1 is SGHRS, CDR2 YFSETQ, per germline. The CDR3 DNA follows: TGCGCCAGCAGCCGGACCTTATCCTACGAGCAGTACTTC. This encodes CASSRTLSYEQYF.

This clone was recorded once. This sequence joins TRBV11-2 and TRBJ2-5, with 7 bases fitting TRBD2. With 0 bases clipped from V and 5 bases from J, the junction kept 6 bases outside the gene matches. The CDR3 sequence is 15 residues long. The germline gives CDR1 SGHAT, CDR2 FQNNGV. The CDR3 region is CASSLDGGGSETQYF. In DNA, the CDR3 is TGTGCCAGCAGCTTAGATGGGGGGGGGTCGGAGACCCAGTACTTC.

CDR3 protein: CASSQGPEGNYEQYF. The CDR3 DNA follows: TGCGCCAGCAGCCAGGGCCCGGAGGGAAACTACGAGCAGTACTTC. The chain couples TRBV4-3 to TRBJ2-7, with a tentative D call TRBD2 (6 bases). The germline V gene has CDR1 LGHNA and CDR2 YSLEER. The CDR3 contains 15 residues. The V gene lost 3 bases and the J gene lost 3 bases, with 15 bases spanning the gap.